Included here is one TCR beta chain sequence, with context. Antigen unknown. The data were obtained in a study of long-term antiretroviral therapy in people with HIV. Regarding the study as a whole: Documentation of ART adherence, viral resistance or therapy changes was absent. Blood dating 2004 to 2017 may reflect older ART regimens.

The run of the v3.0 immunoSEQ assay was at survey level. It was about 40,000-55,000 T-cell genomes per sample that sequencing targeted. Data came from immunoSEQ multiplex PCR; TCRdb stores just in-frame clones and leaves some out. The sample yields tens of thousands of clones, 85% seen once. The study used samples holding roughly 0.85-11 million cryopreserved PBMC before DNA extraction. With 0 bases removed from V and 5 bases from J, the gap between germline ends came to 17 bases. The CDR3 loop spans 16 amino acids. CDR1 and CDR2 (germline): LGHNA, YSLEER. The material sequenced was unsorted PBMCs, taken about 3.3 years after starting antiretroviral therapy. This clonotype was obtained from a man aged 18 to 35 with HIV. V gene TRBV4-3 combines with J gene TRBJ2-7; D gene unclear. The CDR3 sequence: CASSQDRTAGFDEQYF. CDR3 bases: TGCGCCAGCAGCCAAGATAGGACCGCTGGTTTTGACGAGCAGTACTTC.